One and the same sample provided the 13 T cell receptor beta chains below, sequenced in a study of cytomegalovirus exposure and HLA in healthy donors. The study ran its PCR with 60 Vbeta and 13 Jbeta primers. The table came from immunoSEQ multiplex PCR; TCRdb's copy has only in-frame clones and leaves some out. This sample has about 120,000 clones, with about four fifths found just once. Sequenced sample: PBMCs. These TCRs come from a man aged 25-40 years in good health and CMV-seropositive.

This clone was counted between two and nine times. The chain employs TRBV28 and TRBJ2-7; tentatively, D is TRBD1 (6 bases). The length of the CDR3 is 17 residues. Trimming pared 4 bases from V and 4 bases from J, leaving 23 bases between. The germline gives CDR1 MDHEN, CDR2 SYDVKM. The DNA of the CDR3 is TGTGCCAGCAGTTCCTCACAGGGCTCGAGCCTCCCATACGAGCAGTACTTC. It translates to CASSSSQGSSLPYEQYF.

This clone was counted between two and nine times. V gene TRBV29-1 combines with J gene TRBJ1-4; 7 bases match TRBD1. CDR1 is SQVTM, CDR2 ANQGSEA, per germline. The CDR3 covers 14 residues. With V trimmed by 4 bases and J by 3 bases, 5 bases remained unmatched. The CDR3 loop reads CSVAPGQSNEKLFF. CDR3 sequence (DNA): TGCAGCGTTGCCCCGGGACAGTCTAATGAAAAACTGTTTTTT.

The chain has TRBV19 and TRBJ2-7; tentatively, D is TRBD1 (7 bases). The CDR3 has 15 amino acids. Trimming left V 5 bases short and J 3 bases short, with 17 bases between. Germline lookup yields CDR1 LNHDA and CDR2 SQIVND (reference sequence). The CDR3 DNA sequence: TGTGCCAGTAGTCATGAGACAGGGAGGTTCTACGAGCAGTACTTC. Residues: CASSHETGRFYEQYF.

The J gene is TRBJ1-2, the V gene TRBV6-6, with 8 nucleotides matching TRBD1. V lost 0 bases to trimming and J lost 6 bases; unmatched junction nucleotides: 6. Germline CDR1 MNHNY, CDR2 SVGAGI (reference sequence). The CDR3 sequence is 15 residues long. In DNA form, the CDR3 reads TGTGCCAGCAGTTACTCGGACAGGGCTGTTAATGGCTACACCTTC. Residues: CASSYSDRAVNGYTF.

CDR3 coding DNA: TGTGCCAGCAGCCAGGCTTTGACAGGGGCCTATAACTATGGCTACACCTTC. Amino acid sequence: CASSQALTGAYNYGYTF. The genes are TRBV4-2 and TRBJ1-2, with 8 bases matching TRBD1. J lost 1 base, V lost 3 bases, and 10 bases had no gene match. Germline values: CDR1 LGHNA, CDR2 YNFKEQ. The CDR3 has 17 amino acids.

This clone was picked up a small number of times. The chain is built from TRBV21-1 and TRBJ2-7; TRBD2 is the table's D call, not checked against the DNA. TRBV21-1 corresponds to a pseudogene. This CDR3 region has 14 residues. The CDR3 spells CASSKTGDDYEQYF. DNA of the CDR3: TGTGCCAGCAGCAAAACCGGAGATGACTACGAGCAGTACTTC.

The chain combines TRBV19 with TRBJ1-1, with D uncertain. The CDR3 is 14 residues long. Trimming stripped 1 base from V and 7 bases from J, with 13 bases between. Germline V gene lookup returns CDR1 LNHDA and CDR2 SQIVND (reference sequence). CDR3 loop: CASSIVFPPGEAFF. The DNA of the CDR3 is TGTGCCAGTAGTATAGTTTTTCCGCCGGGTGAAGCTTTCTTT.

This clone was observed a few times. The chain uses TRBV7-3 and TRBJ2-7, with 7 nucleotides matching TRBD1. This CDR3 is built from 13 residues. Germline V gene lookup returns CDR1 SGHTA and CDR2 FQGTGA. After removal of 5 bases from V and 3 bases from J, the junction contained 4 bases not matched to a gene. The CDR3 region is CASSGGQDYEQYF. The CDR3 DNA follows: TGTGCCAGCAGCGGCGGACAGGACTACGAGCAGTACTTC. Supplemented by reference TRBV7-3 and TRBJ2-7, the full variable domain reads GAGVSQTPSNKVTEKGKYVELRCDPISGHTALYWYRQSLGQGPEFLIYFQGTGAADDSGLPNDRFFAVRPEGSVSTLKIQRTERGDSAVYLCASSGGQDYEQYFGPGTRLTVT.

On this clone itself: A junction boundary mismatches the germline segment, possibly from a read error. The gene calls are TRBV7-7 and TRBJ2-1; a weak D match, TRBD2 (5 bases). There are 15 residues in the CDR3. Germline CDR1 reads SSHAT; CDR2 reads FNYEAQ (reference sequence). The CDR3 DNA reads as TGTGCTAGCAGCTTAGGGCTAGCCTCCTACAATGAGCAGTTCTTC. Encoded protein: CASSLGLASYNEQFF.

The rearrangement joins TRBV10-3 to TRBJ2-3, with 11 nucleotides matching TRBD2. Germline V lookup: CDR1 ENHRY, CDR2 SYGVKD. This CDR3 region has 18 residues. V was clipped by 2 bases and J by 6 bases; unmatched bases: 13. The CDR3: CAISEARGSGGAFDTQYF. Here the CDR3 DNA reads TGTGCCATCAGTGAGGCCCGGGGTAGCGGGGGGGCCTTCGATACGCAGTATTTT.

The gene calls are TRBV7-3 and TRBJ2-1; 13 nucleotides match TRBD2. From germline, CDR1 is SGHTA and CDR2 FQGTGA. The CDR3 is made up of 17 amino acids. Trimming took 5 bases from V and 7 from J; bases not matched to a gene: 11. The CDR3 DNA is TGTGCCAGCAGCGTCGGGACTAGCGGGATTGTAGGGAATGAGCAGTTCTTC. It translates to CASSVGTSGIVGNEQFF.

The CDR3 nucleotides are TGTGCCAGCAGCTTAGAACCTGGCCGCCGTAGCGGGAGGGCAACAGATACGCAGTATTTT. Its translation: CASSLEPGRRSGRATDTQYF. The chain carries TRBV11-2 and TRBJ2-3, with TRBD2 matching over 11 bases. The CDR3 has 20 residues. J was trimmed by 3 bases and V by 0 bases; bases with no gene match: 14. Germline V lookup: CDR1 SGHAT, CDR2 FQNNGV.

The rearrangement joins TRBV6-1 to TRBJ2-6; a weak D match, TRBD2 (6 bases). The CDR3 runs 15 residues. V gave up 6 bases and J gave up 1 base, with 10 bases separating them. Germline V gives CDR1 MNHNS, CDR2 SASEGT. CDR3 nucleotides: TGTGCCAGCAGCCGGGCGGGGTCTGGGGCCAACGTCCTGACTTTC. Translated: CASSRAGSGANVLTF.